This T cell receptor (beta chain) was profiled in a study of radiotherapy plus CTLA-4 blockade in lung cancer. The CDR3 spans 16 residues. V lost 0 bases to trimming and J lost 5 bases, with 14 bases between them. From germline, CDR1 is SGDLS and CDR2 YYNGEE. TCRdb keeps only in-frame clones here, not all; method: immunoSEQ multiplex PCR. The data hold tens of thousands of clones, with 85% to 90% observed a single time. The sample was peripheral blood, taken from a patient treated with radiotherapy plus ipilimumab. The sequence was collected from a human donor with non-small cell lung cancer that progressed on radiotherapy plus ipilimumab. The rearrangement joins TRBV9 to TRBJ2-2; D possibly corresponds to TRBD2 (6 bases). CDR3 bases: TGTGCCAGCAGCGTAGGACCGGGGGTGGGGACCGGGGAGCTGTTTTTT. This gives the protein CASSVGPGVGTGELFF.